The next 10 T cell receptor beta chains were all read from a single sample in a study of CD8 T cells in Susac syndrome. A quantity of about 0.5 to 1 ug RNA underwent reverse transcription using random hexamers. MiXCR, run by TCRdb on the immunoSEQ multiplex PCR reads, gives a single entry per CDR3 protein. The repertoire holds 150,000 to 200,000 distinct CDR3 sequences, with 90% to 95% as singletons. Sequencing input: CD4+ T cells from PBMCs. These receptors came from a human donor with multiple sclerosis.

The V gene is TRBV20-1, the J gene TRBJ2-5, with D hard to call. The germline gives CDR1 DFQATT, CDR2 SNEGSKA (reference sequence). V was cut by 6 bases and J by 3 bases, with 14 bases left in between. This CDR3 region has 13 residues. The CDR3 spells CSAPRTAKETQYF. In DNA, the CDR3 is TGCAGTGCCCCCCGCACGGCTAAAGAGACCCAGTACTTC.

The table lists this clonotype with a count of one. The chain carries TRBV7-2 and TRBJ2-7; TRBD1 is a possible D gene (5 bases). This CDR3 contains 17 residues. Trimming shortened V by 4 bases and J by 4 bases, and 23 bases separated the two germline ends. The germline V gene has CDR1 SGHTA and CDR2 FQGNSA. Here the CDR3 reads CASSSPPSRVMVYEQYF. Here the CDR3 DNA reads TGTGCCAGCAGCTCCCCTCCGTCCAGGGTAATGGTTTACGAGCAGTACTTC.

The gene calls are TRBV30 and TRBJ1-4; maybe TRBD1 (5 bases). Germline CDR1 and CDR2: GTSNPN and SVGIG (reference sequence). The CDR3 covers 15 residues. V lost 0 bases and J lost 3, with 11 bases in between. CDR3 sequence reads: CAWSVLGASNEKLFF. The CDR3 nucleotides read TGTGCCTGGAGTGTATTAGGGGCCTCTAATGAAAAACTGTTTTTT.

This rearrangement joins TRBV11-2 to TRBJ2-5; 12 nucleotides match TRBD2. Germline V lookup: CDR1 SGHAT, CDR2 FQNNGV. With V trimmed by 5 bases and J by 4 bases, 5 bases remained unmatched. The CDR3 length is 15 residues. The CDR3 DNA follows: TGTGCCAGCAGCGCGACTAGCGGGGGCACAGAGACCCAGTACTTC. Translating it yields CASSATSGGTETQYF.

Note on this clonotype: An end of the junction differs from the germline gene, which may be a read error. The CDR3 sequence: CASSQGLAGVYEQYF. The CDR3, as DNA: TGTGCCAGCAGCCAGGGACTAGCGGGAGTTTACGAGCAGTACTTC. The chain is built from TRBV4-1 and TRBJ2-7, with TRBD2 identical over 14 bases. Germline CDR1 MGHRA, CDR2 YSYEKL. The CDR3 spans 15 residues.

The CDR3 DNA sequence: TGTGCCTGGAGGGATTGGGACAACGGAGGCTACACCTTC. Protein sequence: CAWRDWDNGGYTF. This rearrangement joins TRBV30 to TRBJ1-2; TRBD1 might be the D (6 bases). V lost 3 bases and J lost 8, with 16 bases in between. Germline V gives CDR1 GTSNPN, CDR2 SVGIG (reference sequence). CDR3 length equals 13 residues.

The chain couples TRBV7-9 to TRBJ2-7; TRBD1 matches at 9 bases. The V gene end was trimmed by 4 bases and the J gene end by 4 bases; junction bases not matched to a gene: 17. Germline-derived CDR1 and CDR2 are SEHNR and FQNEAQ (reference sequence). This CDR3 comprises 18 residues. The CDR3 region has the DNA TGTGCCAGCAGCTCCGACTTTGGGGGGACAGGGAAGAGGTACGAGCAGTACTTC. Its translation is CASSSDFGGTGKRYEQYF.

This sequence joins TRBV24-1 and TRBJ2-1; perhaps TRBD2 as D (7 bases). Germline CDR1 is KGHDR and CDR2 is SFDVKD. The V gene lost 3 bases and the J gene lost 1 base, with 12 bases spanning the gap. This CDR3 has 16 residues. The CDR3 region is CATSDAGAFSYNEQFF. For the CDR3, the DNA is TGTGCCACCAGTGATGCGGGGGCTTTTTCCTACAATGAGCAGTTCTTC.

The count of this clonotype is one. The chain combines TRBV29-1 with TRBJ2-7; no definite D call. This CDR3 is 12 amino acids long. Looked up from germline, CDR1 is SQVTM and CDR2 is ANQGSEA. V was cut by 0 bases and J by 4 bases, with 7 bases left in between. This CDR3 is CSVEEGRYEQYF. CDR3 in DNA: TGCAGCGTTGAAGAAGGGCGTTACGAGCAGTACTTC.

The chain recombines TRBV6-2 or TRBV6-3 with TRBJ2-7; 9 bases are a match to TRBD2. The CDR3 runs 16 residues. J lost 2 bases, V lost 2 bases, and 7 bases had no gene match. Germline V gene sequence: CDR1 MNHEY, CDR2 SVGEGT. In DNA form, the CDR3 reads TGTGCCAGCAGTTACAGCCCGACTAGCGGAACCTACGAGCAGTACTTC. Amino acid sequence: CASSYSPTSGTYEQYF.